Listed below are T cell receptor beta chains from one sample, sequenced in a study of blood T cell repertoires in COVID-19. Clones were sequenced by immunoSEQ multiplex PCR, and TCRdb holds only the in-frame ones, with some missing. The data show about 170,000 clones, roughly four fifths seen once. The sequencing input was peripheral blood. The receptors here all came from a woman of 80 years or more with acute or convalescent COVID-19. Both conserved end residues are part of each CDR3. Each record gives: J gene, V gene, CDR3 length, CDR3 protein.

J: TRBJ1-5; V: TRBV6-5; length: 13; CDR3: CASSSRFGQPQHF
J: TRBJ1-1; V: TRBV15; length: 17; CDR3: CATSRDLSLGGGTEAFF
J: TRBJ1-4; V: TRBV29-1; length: 14; CDR3: CSVEMNRGRGKLFF
J: TRBJ1-5; V: TRBV11-2; length: 14; CDR3: CASSLQSGGQPQHF
J: TRBJ2-3; V: TRBV5-5; length: 15; CDR3: CASSRDGRSLDTQYF
J: TRBJ2-2; V: TRBV30; length: 21; CDR3: CAWSVRRSGTSGTLDPGELFF
J: TRBJ1-1; V: TRBV18; length: 16; CDR3: CASSPPRGGVPAEAFF
J: TRBJ1-2; V: TRBV27; length: 15; CDR3: CASSLTDRSFYGYTF
J: TRBJ1-6; V: TRBV18; length: 15; CDR3: CASSEGTGSYSPLHF
J: TRBJ2-7; V: TRBV28; length: 14; CDR3: CASSSPGTDGEQYF
J: TRBJ2-3; V: TRBV7-9; length: 15; CDR3: CASSMPGLPPDTQYF
J: TRBJ2-3; V: TRBV7-2; length: 16; CDR3: CASSLIGDTSTDTQYF
J: TRBJ2-6; V: TRBV6-2/TRBV6-3; length: 16; CDR3: CASSYSAGSGANVLTF
J: TRBJ2-1; V: TRBV18; length: 16; CDR3: CASSPGQAVTYNEQFF
J: TRBJ1-1; V: TRBV7-9; length: 14; CDR3: CASSVGQANTEAFF
J: TRBJ2-1; V: TRBV27; length: 15; CDR3: CASENRDLNYNEQFF
J: TRBJ2-3; V: TRBV30; length: 13; CDR3: CAWSLLSTDTQYF
J: TRBJ2-3; V: TRBV18; length: 16; CDR3: CASSLYGTEGTDTQYF
J: TRBJ2-7; V: TRBV19; length: 15; CDR3: CASSIFFGDSAEQYF
J: TRBJ1-2; V: TRBV19; length: 13; CDR3: CASRRQEVYGYTF
J: TRBJ1-4; V: TRBV2; length: 14; CDR3: CASTRTVGREKLFF
J: TRBJ2-7; V: TRBV7-2; length: 14; CDR3: CASSLLRGVYEQYF
J: TRBJ2-2; V: TRBV18; length: 15; CDR3: CASSTGTANTGELFF
J: TRBJ1-6; V: TRBV27; length: 16; CDR3: CASSSHRSSSYSPLHF
J: TRBJ1-1; V: TRBV5-8; length: 14; CDR3: CASSSGQGPAEAFF
J: TRBJ2-2; V: TRBV12-2; length: 14; CDR3: CASRPRGNTGELFF
J: TRBJ2-3; V: TRBV15; length: 14; CDR3: CATSSGGRTDTQYF
J: TRBJ2-2; V: TRBV19; length: 15; CDR3: CASTVSPGDTGELFF